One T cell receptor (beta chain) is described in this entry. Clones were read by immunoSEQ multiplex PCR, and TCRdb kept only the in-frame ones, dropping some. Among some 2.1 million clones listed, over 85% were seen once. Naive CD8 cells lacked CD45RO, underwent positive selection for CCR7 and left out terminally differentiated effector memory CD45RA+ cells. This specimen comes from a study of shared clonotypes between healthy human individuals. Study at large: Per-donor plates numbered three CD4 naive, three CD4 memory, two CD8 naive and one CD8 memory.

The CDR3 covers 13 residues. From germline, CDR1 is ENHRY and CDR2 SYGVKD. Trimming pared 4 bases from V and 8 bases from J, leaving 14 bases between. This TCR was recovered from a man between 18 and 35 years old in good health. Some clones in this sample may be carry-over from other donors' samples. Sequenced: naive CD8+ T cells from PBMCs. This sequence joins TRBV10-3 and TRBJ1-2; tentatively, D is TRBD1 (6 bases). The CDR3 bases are TGTGCCATCAGTGGTGAGAGGGGGAGGGGCTACACCTTC. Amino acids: CAISGERGRGYTF.